What follows are 13 T cell receptor beta chains derived from one specimen sequenced in a study of OX40 agonist ivuxolimab in advanced cancers. Here immunoSEQ multiplex PCR was the method, and the copy in TCRdb shows in-frame clones only, minus some. Here the sample spans around 140,000 clones, roughly nine tenths being singletons. The sequencing here drew on CD4+ or CD8+ T cells sorted from blood, taken in a trial of the OX40 agonist ivuxolimab. The receptors shown here come from an adult with an advanced solid tumor such as melanoma, head and neck, liver or kidney cancer.

V gene TRBV10-3 combines with J gene TRBJ2-1, with 10 bases that match TRBD1. Germline V gene lookup returns CDR1 ENHRY and CDR2 SYGVKD. V trimming: 5 bases; J trimming: 7 bases; junction bases outside the gene matches: 8. The CDR3 length is 15 residues. CDR3 DNA sequence: TGTGCCATCAGTTTGACAGGGGGCGCTACTAATGAGCAGTTCTTC. This gives the protein CAISLTGGATNEQFF.

This chain uses TRBV7-2 with TRBJ2-6; a weak D match, TRBD2 (7 bases). The germline V gene encodes CDR1 SGHTA and CDR2 FQGNSA. The CDR3 spans 16 residues. The ends were cut back, 2 bases at V and 4 bases at J, with 12 bases in the middle. The CDR3 DNA reads TGTGCCAGCAGCTTATCGGGGGGCGCGGGGGCCAACGTCCTGACTTTC. Translation: CASSLSGGAGANVLTF. The complete variable domain, with remaining parts taken from reference TRBV7-2 and TRBJ2-6, reads GAGVSQSPSNKVTEKGKDVELRCDPISGHTALYWYRQSLGQGLEFLIYFQGNSAPDKSGLPSDRFSAERTGGSVSTLTIQRTQQEDSAVYLCASSLSGGAGANVLTFGAGSRLTVL.

The rearrangement links TRBV18 to TRBJ1-1; D is unresolved. CDR1 KGHSH and CDR2 LQKENI come from the germline V gene. This CDR3 region has 13 residues. The V and J ends lost 2 bases and 2 bases respectively, with 6 bases between them. The CDR3: CASSPVTNTEAFF. CDR3 sequence (DNA): TGTGCCAGCTCACCAGTTACCAACACTGAAGCTTTCTTT. Using reference TRBV18 and TRBJ1-1 for the parts outside the CDR3, the full variable domain is NAGVMQNPRHLVRRRGQEARLRCSPMKGHSHVYWYRQLPEEGLKFMVYLQKENIIDESGMPKERFSAEFPKEGPSILRIQQVVRGDSAAYFCASSPVTNTEAFFGQGTRLTVV.

V is TRBV25-1 and J is TRBJ2-2, with no clear D. Trimming shortened V by 3 bases and J by 1 base, and 6 bases separated the two germline ends. In germline, CDR1 is MGHDK, CDR2 SYGVNS. CDR3 length: 14 residues. For the CDR3, the DNA is TGTGCCAGCAGTGAGAACAAGAACACCGGGGAGCTGTTTTTT. It is translated as CASSENKNTGELFF. The whole variable domain, remainder taken from reference TRBV25-1 and TRBJ2-2, is EADIYQTPRYLVIGTGKKITLECSQTMGHDKMYWYQQDPGMELHLIHYSYGVNSTEKGDLSSESTVSRIRTEHFPLTLESARPSHTSQYLCASSENKNTGELFFGEGSRLTVL.

The chain links TRBV18 to TRBJ1-5, with D possibly TRBD1 on 6 matching bases. This CDR3 spans 15 amino acids. Trimming pared 6 bases from V and 11 bases from J, leaving 23 bases between. Germline values: CDR1 KGHSH, CDR2 LQKENI. CDR3 region: CASSLLQQGGSAQHF. The CDR3 DNA follows: TGTGCCAGCTCTCTACTGCAACAGGGAGGATCAGCCCAGCATTTT.

The chain carries TRBV2 and TRBJ1-4, with TRBD1 identical over 9 bases. With V trimmed by 5 bases and J by 7 bases, 5 bases remained unmatched. From germline, CDR1 is SNHLY and CDR2 FYNNEI. The CDR3 runs 14 residues. CDR3 nucleotide sequence: TGTGCCAGCAGTTGGGACAGGGAGAGTGAAAAACTGTTTTTT. It codes for CASSWDRESEKLFF. Full variable domain (missing parts from reference TRBV2 and TRBJ1-4): EPEVTQTPSHQVTQMGQEVILRCVPISNHLYFYWYRQILGQKVEFLVSFYNNEISEKSEIFDDQFSVERPDGSNFTLKIRSTKLEDSAMYFCASSWDRESEKLFFGSGTQLSVL.

In the case of this clone: Other nucleotide sequences in the sample specify the same CDR3. The chain is built from TRBV5-1 and TRBJ1-5, with TRBD1 as a possible D gene (5 bases). Germline assignment: CDR1 SGHRS and CDR2 YFSETQ. The CDR3 runs to 15 residues. V was clipped by 0 bases and J by 1 base, with 8 bases between them. The CDR3 region has the DNA TGCGCCAGCAGCTTGGATGGGGGGAGCAATCAGCCCCAGCATTTT. This translates into CASSLDGGSNQPQHF.

The V call is TRBV7-8, the J call TRBJ1-3; D remains ambiguous. Germline V gives CDR1 SGHVS, CDR2 FQNEAQ. The length of the CDR3 is 15 residues. Trimming pared 1 base from V and 4 bases from J, leaving 11 bases between. CDR3 residues: CASSLGSLVGNTIYF. CDR3 in DNA: TGTGCCAGCAGCTTAGGATCTCTGGTCGGAAACACCATATATTTT.

The J gene is TRBJ1-1, the V gene TRBV11-2; TRBD1 agrees at 8 bases. With 5 bases clipped from V and 0 bases from J, the junction kept 14 bases outside the gene matches. Germline CDR1 and CDR2: SGHAT and FQNNGV. This CDR3 is built from 18 residues. The CDR3 nucleotides read TGTGCCAGCAGCCCCGGATTTTGGGACAGGCGTATGAACACTGAAGCTTTCTTT. It specifies CASSPGFWDRRMNTEAFF.

The chain joins TRBV5-5 to TRBJ1-5; D is unresolved. Germline CDR1 and CDR2: SGHKS and YYEKEE (reference sequence). With 6 bases removed from V and 2 bases from J, the gap between germline ends came to 9 bases. The CDR3 consists of 13 residues. The CDR3, as DNA: TGTGCCAGCACTCCCTGGGGCAATCAGCCCCAGCATTTT. Encoded protein: CASTPWGNQPQHF.

The chain uses TRBV2 and TRBJ2-3; TRBD2 matches 9 bases. This CDR3 is built from 16 residues. Germline CDR1 SNHLY, CDR2 FYNNEI. The V segment lost 6 bases and the J segment 1 base; nucleotides outside the gene matches: 8. CDR3 in DNA: TGTGCCAGCAGGTGGGGCGTAGCGGGGGGCACAGATACGCAGTATTTT. Its translation is CASRWGVAGGTDTQYF.

The rearrangement links TRBV7-9 to TRBJ2-2, with D perhaps TRBD2 (5 bases). Trimming removed 9 bases from V and 0 bases from J, with 14 bases in between. Germline assignment: CDR1 SEHNR and CDR2 FQNEAQ (reference sequence). This CDR3 is built from 15 residues. The CDR3 DNA is TGTGCCAGTCATCCGGGAACCACGAACACCGGGGAGCTGTTTTTT. It codes for CASHPGTTNTGELFF.

This clone was seen a few times. The rearrangement uses TRBV5-1 and TRBJ1-2, with no clear D. Trimming took off 4 bases at V and 4 bases at J, with 17 bases between the two ends. The germline CDR1 and CDR2 sequences are SGHRS and YFSETQ. This CDR3 comprises 15 residues. DNA for the CDR3: TGCGCCAGCAGCCCGGACTCCATAAACGGCTATGGCTACACCTTC. Its protein product is CASSPDSINGYGYTF.